Listed here are 11 T cell receptor beta chains from one sample, sequenced in a study of prognosis after radiotherapy for stage I lung cancer. From genomic DNA, TCR beta CDR3 was amplified by two-round multiplex PCR. With primers specific to each TRBV and TRBJ gene, the first-round PCR was performed. TCRdb called the multiplex PCR reads again in MiXCR, with one record for every CDR3 protein. Of around 59,000 distinct CDR3 sequences listed, about 30% are singletons. The sequencing here drew on PBMCs, taken before or after stereotactic body radiation therapy (not recorded which). These receptors came from a donor aged 50 or older with non-small cell lung cancer.

This clonotype came up many times. The rearrangement links TRBV7-9 to TRBJ1-1; D uncertain. The germline V and J ends were trimmed by 4 bases and 4 bases, with 10 bases remaining between them. The CDR3 contains 13 residues. The germline V gene encodes CDR1 SEHNR and CDR2 FQNEAQ (reference sequence). CDR3 sequence (DNA): TGTGCCAGCAGCTCCTCTGGGGTCACTGAAGCTTTCTTT. Translating it yields CASSSSGVTEAFF.

This clonotype was counted ten times or more. The chain recombines TRBV2 with TRBJ1-4, with D perhaps TRBD1 (5 bases). Germline CDR1 reads SNHLY; CDR2 reads FYNNEI. The CDR3 runs 14 residues. Trimming took 3 bases from V and 7 from J, leaving 12 bases between them. The CDR3 reads CASSDRGIGEKLFF. The CDR3 DNA reads TGTGCCAGCAGTGATAGGGGAATTGGTGAAAAACTGTTTTTT.

V and J are TRBV6-2 or TRBV6-3 and TRBJ2-5; a possible D gene is TRBD2 (6 bases). Trimming stripped 6 bases from V and 2 bases from J, with 16 bases between. Germline V gives CDR1 MNHEY, CDR2 SVGEGT. The CDR3 loop spans 15 amino acids. CDR3 coding DNA: TGTGCCAGCAGCCGCGGGTGGGCGGGACAAGAGACCCAGTACTTC. Translation: CASSRGWAGQETQYF.

The chain employs TRBV12-3 or TRBV12-4 and TRBJ2-7; D call uncertain. The CDR3 contains 15 residues. Trimming stripped 6 bases from V and 9 bases from J, with 24 bases between. This chain's CDR3 is CASSLSPQLTDGQYF. For the CDR3, the DNA is TGTGCCAGCAGCTTGAGTCCGCAGCTAACCGACGGGCAGTACTTC.

This clonotype was recorded at least ten times. The chain has TRBV6-5 and TRBJ1-5; D is uncertain. V dropped 0 bases and J dropped 7 bases, with 7 bases sitting between them. Germline V lookup: CDR1 MNHEY, CDR2 SVGAGI. The CDR3 has 13 residues. The CDR3 DNA follows: TGTGCCAGCAGTTACTCGTCCTTACAGCCCCAGCATTTT. This sequence encodes CASSYSSLQPQHF.

Many counts were recorded for this clonotype. V usage is TRBV6-1 and J usage is TRBJ1-1, with a tentative D call TRBD1 (5 bases). This CDR3 has 14 residues. The V and J ends lost 6 bases and 2 bases respectively, with 13 bases between them. Germline V gene lookup returns CDR1 MNHNS and CDR2 SASEGT. CDR3 DNA: TGTGCCAGCAGACCGGGACGCACCAACACTGAAGCTTTCTTT. It translates to CASRPGRTNTEAFF.

This chain connects TRBV6-1 to TRBJ1-4; TRBD1 matches 7 bases. The CDR3 is made up of 15 amino acids. The V gene's germline CDR1 is MNHNS and CDR2 SASEGT. The junction had 8 bases not matched to a gene; V was cut back by 2 bases and J by 8 bases. CDR3 amino acids: CASSETTGVGEKLFF. CDR3 nucleotide sequence: TGTGCCAGCAGTGAAACAACAGGGGTGGGGGAAAAACTGTTTTTT.

This clonotype appeared many times. V is TRBV11-2 and J is TRBJ2-7, with D perhaps TRBD2 (5 bases). V shed 1 base and J shed 1 base, with 8 bases lying between them. Germline V gives CDR1 SGHAT, CDR2 FQNNGV. CDR3 length: 14 residues. The CDR3 region is CASSLGRGSYEQYF. DNA for the CDR3: TGTGCCAGCAGCTTAGGTCGGGGTTCCTACGAGCAGTACTTC.

This clonotype occurred once. V is TRBV5-6 and J is TRBJ2-2, with D possibly being TRBD2 (6 bases). Trimming took off 4 bases at V and 1 base at J, with 14 bases between the two ends. The CDR3 spans 16 residues. CDR1 is SGHDT, CDR2 YYEEEE, per germline. CDR3 in DNA: TGTGCCAGCAGCCGTTTAACGGGGGAGAACACCGGGGAGCTGTTTTTT. It is translated as CASSRLTGENTGELFF.

As for this clonotype: Given a much more abundant clone one base away, this may be a read error. V usage is TRBV3-1 and J usage is TRBJ2-2, with D possibly TRBD2 on 5 matching bases. The germline V gene encodes CDR1 LGHDT and CDR2 YNNKEL (reference sequence). The length of the CDR3 is 16 residues. V gave up 3 bases and J gave up 0 bases, with 11 bases separating them. CDR3 in DNA: TGTGCCAGCAGCCAGGACTTCCATACGAACACCGGGGAGCTGTTTTTT. This sequence encodes CASSQDFHTNTGELFF.

This clonotype was seen many times. The V gene is TRBV6-1, the J gene TRBJ1-2; D is perhaps TRBD1 (5 bases). CDR1 and CDR2 (germline): MNHNS, SASEGT. This CDR3 is built from 15 residues. V was trimmed by 6 bases and J by 0 bases, leaving 14 bases between them. In DNA form, the CDR3 reads TGTGCCAGCAGCGCGGGACTTTCAGCTAACTATGGCTACACCTTC. It specifies CASSAGLSANYGYTF.